What follows are 27 T cell receptor beta chains derived from one specimen sequenced in a study of identical twins. TCRdb reanalysed the 5' RACE reads using MiXCR and keeps one entry per CDR3 protein. The table shows around 650,000 distinct CDR3 sequences, with around 7.5% occurring only once. The data were also submitted as part of a second study, on yellow fever vaccine responses in identical twins.

Material for sequencing was PBMCs. These TCRs come from a woman aged 18-29 years in good health.

The chain couples TRBV20-1 to TRBJ1-1; 10 bases are a match to TRBD1. The V segment lost 5 bases and the J segment 6 bases; nucleotides outside the gene matches: 9. CDR3 size: 14 residues. Per germline, CDR1 DFQATT and CDR2 SNEGSKA (reference sequence). Written as DNA, the CDR3 is TGCAGTGCTCCCCGGGACAGGGGTTTGTCTGAAGCTTTCTTT. Translating gives CSAPRDRGLSEAFF.

This clonotype was recorded many times. Here the CDR3 reads CASSLQGIPGNSPLHF. The CDR3 bases are TGTGCCAGCAGTCTACAGGGAATTCCGGGTAATTCACCCCTCCACTTT. The V and J genes are TRBV27 and TRBJ1-6, with TRBD1 as a possible D gene (6 bases). Germline V gives CDR1 MNHEY, CDR2 SMNVEV (reference sequence). The V end was cut by 5 bases, the J end by 6 bases, with 17 bases between. This CDR3 comprises 16 residues.

This clonotype came up a few times. This chain joins TRBV11-2 and TRBJ2-7; maybe TRBD1 (5 bases). There are 17 residues in the CDR3. V lost 0 bases and J lost 0, with 15 bases in between. Germline V gene sequence: CDR1 SGHAT, CDR2 FQNNGV. Here the CDR3 reads CASSLDQGQASSYEQYV. CDR3 nucleotide sequence: TGTGCCAGCAGCTTAGATCAGGGTCAGGCCAGCTCCTACGAGCAGTACGTC.

This clonotype appeared many times. The chain uses TRBV28 and TRBJ2-7, with 8 bases identical to TRBD1. After removal of 5 bases from V and 4 bases from J, the junction contained 4 bases not matched to a gene. Germline CDR1 MDHEN, CDR2 SYDVKM. CDR3 length equals 13 residues. DNA for the CDR3: TGTGCCAGCAGTGGGACAGGACTTTACGAGCAGTACTTC. It yields the protein CASSGTGLYEQYF.

The rearrangement links TRBV20-1 to TRBJ2-7; TRBD2 agrees at 10 bases. The V gene end was trimmed by 1 base and the J gene end by 8 bases; junction bases not matched to a gene: 11. CDR1 and CDR2 (germline): DFQATT, SNEGSKA (reference sequence). This CDR3 is 15 amino acids long. The CDR3 DNA is TGCAGTGCTAGAGGAGGGCTAGCGGGAGTCATGCAGCAGTACTTC. It translates to CSARGGLAGVMQQYF.

This clonotype was counted between two and nine times. This CDR3 is CSARQLAGTYNEQFF. Written as DNA, the CDR3 is TGCAGTGCTCGGCAACTAGCGGGGACCTACAATGAGCAGTTCTTC. V and J are TRBV20-1 and TRBJ2-1; 10 nucleotides match TRBD2. J lost 2 bases, V lost 5 bases, and 6 bases had no gene match. Germline lookup yields CDR1 DFQATT and CDR2 SNEGSKA (reference sequence). CDR3 length: 15 amino acids.

This clonotype has a count of ten or more. The chain carries TRBV27 and TRBJ1-1; D possibly corresponds to TRBD1 (5 bases). The V gene lost 5 bases and the J gene lost 0 bases, with 13 bases spanning the gap. Germline V gene lookup returns CDR1 MNHEY and CDR2 SMNVEV (reference sequence). This CDR3 contains 15 residues. The CDR3 spells CASSQGDRLNTEAFF. The CDR3 DNA follows: TGTGCCAGCAGTCAAGGCGACAGATTGAACACTGAAGCTTTCTTT.

This clonotype was counted between two and nine times. DNA for the CDR3: TGTGCCAGCAGTTTACAATTGCCGAGGACCGGGGAGCTGTTTTTT. Translation: CASSLQLPRTGELFF. The V gene is TRBV12-3 or TRBV12-4, the J gene TRBJ2-2, with D hard to call. With 2 bases removed from V and 5 bases from J, the gap between germline ends came to 12 bases. This CDR3 comprises 15 residues.

This clonotype was counted many times. V and J are TRBV2 and TRBJ2-1, with TRBD2 identical over 11 bases. V lost 4 bases, J lost 14 bases, and 19 bases stayed unmatched. Germline CDR1 and CDR2: SNHLY and FYNNEI. CDR3 length: 17 amino acids. The CDR3 nucleotides are TGTGCCAGCAGTGGCCTATATCTTGGAGTCCCGGGACTAGCGGAGTTCTTC. Amino acid sequence: CASSGLYLGVPGLAEFF.

This clonotype was seen a few times. The gene calls are TRBV12-3 or TRBV12-4 and TRBJ2-7, with 7 bases that match TRBD1. Trimming at V came to 5 bases and at J to 1 base, leaving 8 bases not matched to a gene. CDR3 size: 15 residues. CDR3 coding DNA: TGTGCCAGCAGTCCCTGGACAGGAGGATCCTACGAGCAGTACTTC. It is translated as CASSPWTGGSYEQYF.

The gene calls are TRBV6-2 or TRBV6-3 and TRBJ2-2; D is possibly TRBD1 (5 bases). Germline assignment: CDR1 MNHEY and CDR2 SVGEGT. CDR3 length: 17 residues. V was cut by 1 base and J by 4 bases, with 16 bases left in between. The CDR3 spells CASSYLGANWGTGELFF. CDR3 in DNA: TGTGCCAGCAGTTACTTAGGGGCGAATTGGGGCACCGGGGAGCTGTTTTTT.

At least ten counts were recorded for this clonotype. The genes are TRBV7-3 and TRBJ2-1; D gene unclear. V lost 3 bases and J 0 bases, leaving 9 bases between the germline ends. This CDR3 comprises 15 residues. Germline V gene lookup returns CDR1 SGHTA and CDR2 FQGTGA. Here the CDR3 reads CASSFTVSSYNEQFF. The CDR3 DNA reads as TGTGCCAGCAGCTTTACAGTTTCCTCCTACAATGAGCAGTTCTTC.

In nucleotides, the CDR3 is TGCGCCAGCAGCCATTCCTCCGGGACGTCCGAAGAGACCCAGTACTTC. It yields the protein CASSHSSGTSEETQYF. The chain uses TRBV4-1 and TRBJ2-5; D possibly uses TRBD1 or TRBD2 (5 bases each). The germline CDR1 and CDR2 sequences are MGHRA and YSYEKL. Trimming cost V 3 bases and J 3 bases, with 17 bases left between them. This CDR3 has 16 residues.

In this sample, this clonotype turned up many times. This chain connects TRBV7-3 to TRBJ1-1, with TRBD1 matching 7 bases. J lost 5 bases, V lost 5 bases, and 5 bases had no gene match. Germline CDR1 is SGHTA and CDR2 is FQGTGA. The length of the CDR3 is 13 residues. The CDR3 spells CASSRQGDTEAFF. The CDR3 DNA is TGTGCCAGCAGCCGACAGGGTGATACTGAAGCTTTCTTT. The variable domain in full, with the rest retrieved from reference TRBV7-3 and TRBJ1-1, is GAGVSQTPSNKVTEKGKYVELRCDPISGHTALYWYRQSLGQGPEFLIYFQGTGAADDSGLPNDRFFAVRPEGSVSTLKIQRTERGDSAVYLCASSRQGDTEAFFGQGTRLTVV.

V and J are TRBV7-2 and TRBJ2-3; possibly TRBD1 or TRBD2 for D (5 bases each). V lost 3 bases, J lost 11 bases, and 12 bases lay in between. Germline values: CDR1 SGHTA, CDR2 FQGNSA. The CDR3 spans 12 residues. In DNA, the CDR3 is TGTGCCAGCAGCTTGGGCCCGAGGGGGCAGTATTTT. This translates into CASSLGPRGQYF. Using reference TRBV7-2 and TRBJ2-3 for the parts outside the CDR3, the full variable domain is GAGVSQSPSNKVTEKGKDVELRCDPISGHTALYWYRQSLGQGLEFLIYFQGNSAPDKSGLPSDRFSAERTGGSVSTLTIQRTQQEDSAVYLCASSLGPRGQYFGPGTRLTVL.

This clonotype was seen a handful of times. The chain is built from TRBV7-9 and TRBJ2-7; the D call may be TRBD1 or TRBD2 (5 bases each). The length of the CDR3 is 14 residues. From germline, CDR1 is SEHNR and CDR2 FQNEAQ (reference sequence). V was trimmed by 5 bases and J by 5 bases, leaving 16 bases between them. The CDR3 spells CASSALGVRDEQYV. The CDR3, as DNA: TGTGCCAGCAGCGCCCTGGGGGTAAGGGACGAGCAGTACGTC.

The V gene is TRBV12-3 or TRBV12-4, the J gene TRBJ2-5; D is ambiguous. This CDR3 region has 18 residues. Trimming left V 4 bases short and J 4 bases short, with 25 bases between. CDR3 nucleotide sequence: TGTGCCAGCAGTTCAATCGACGGGTCGTACTGGTTTGGAGAGACCCAGTACTTC. Translating it yields CASSSIDGSYWFGETQYF.

This clonotype was counted only a few times. This chain joins TRBV12-3 or TRBV12-4 and TRBJ1-5; D remains unclear. CDR3 size: 13 residues. V gave up 6 bases and J gave up 7 bases, with 13 bases separating them. DNA for the CDR3: TGTGCCAGCAGCCGGAGCGGAAGGCAGCCCCAGCATTTT. Encoded protein: CASSRSGRQPQHF.

This clonotype occurred a few times. The V call is TRBV6-1, the J call TRBJ2-7; TRBD1 agrees at 10 bases. The CDR3 has 15 residues. The J segment lost 1 base and the V segment lost 6 bases, leaving 6 bases of the junction unmatched. CDR1 and CDR2 (germline): MNHNS, SASEGT. CDR3 in amino acids: CASRSGQGVSYEQYV. CDR3 sequence (DNA): TGTGCCAGCAGATCCGGACAGGGGGTATCCTACGAGCAGTACGTC.

This clonotype was observed many times. The chain carries TRBV12-3 or TRBV12-4 and TRBJ2-3, with TRBD2 identical over 14 bases. The CDR3 sequence is 16 residues long. Trimming at V came to 6 bases and at J to 6 bases, leaving 8 bases not matched to a gene. CDR3 nucleotides: TGTGCCAGCAGCCAGGGACTAGCGGGGGTGGGGGATACGCAGTATTTT. The encoded protein is CASSQGLAGVGDTQYF.

This clonotype was observed a handful of times. The rearrangement joins TRBV4-1 to TRBJ2-2; 9 bases agree with TRBD2. This CDR3 region has 15 residues. Per germline, CDR1 MGHRA and CDR2 YSYEKL. The J segment lost 8 bases and the V segment lost 0 bases, leaving 4 bases of the junction unmatched. The DNA for the CDR3 is TGCGCCAGCAGCCAAGAGACGGGACTAGCAGGGGAGCTGTTTTTT. As protein: CASSQETGLAGELFF.

This clonotype came up a few times. This chain connects TRBV5-1 to TRBJ2-1, with TRBD2 as a possible D gene (6 bases). This CDR3 is 15 amino acids long. V lost 3 bases, J lost 4 bases, and 14 bases lay in between. Germline lookup yields CDR1 SGHRS and CDR2 YFSETQ. Here the CDR3 reads CASSSLADQYNEQFF. CDR3 DNA: TGCGCCAGCAGCTCCTTAGCGGACCAGTACAATGAGCAGTTCTTC.

The chain has TRBV28 and TRBJ2-2, with D possibly being TRBD1 (6 bases). Deletions cut 4 bases from V and 3 bases from J, with 12 bases between. The CDR3 length is 15 residues. The V gene's germline CDR1 is MDHEN and CDR2 SYDVKM. The CDR3 sequence is CASSSGTLYTGELFF. CDR3 nucleotide sequence: TGTGCCAGCAGTTCCGGGACATTGTACACCGGGGAGCTGTTTTTT. Looking up the rest from reference TRBV28 and TRBJ2-2 gives the full variable domain: DVKVTQSSRYLVKRTGEKVFLECVQDMDHENMFWYRQDPGLGLRLIYFSYDVKMKEKGDIPEGYSVSREKKERFSLILESASTNQTSMYLCASSSGTLYTGELFFGEGSRLTVL.

The sample holds many counts of this clonotype. The chain recombines TRBV12-3 or TRBV12-4 with TRBJ1-4; no reliable D call. V gave up 1 base and J gave up 5 bases, with 8 bases separating them. There are 14 residues in the CDR3. CDR3 residues: CASSLVPGNEKLFF. As DNA, the CDR3 is TGTGCCAGCAGTTTAGTCCCAGGAAATGAAAAACTGTTTTTT.

A few counts support this clonotype. The rearrangement joins TRBV3-1 to TRBJ2-6, with TRBD1 matching 7 bases. This CDR3 has 15 residues. Germline assignment: CDR1 LGHDT and CDR2 YNNKEL (reference sequence). Trimming removed 4 bases from V and 5 bases from J; junction bases left unmatched: 5. The DNA of the CDR3 is TGTGCCAGCAGCCCTGAGACAGGGCGGGCCAACGTCCTGACTTTC. It yields the protein CASSPETGRANVLTF.

This clonotype was observed a handful of times. The chain is built from TRBV5-1 and TRBJ2-7; 9 nucleotides match TRBD1. Germline V lookup: CDR1 SGHRS, CDR2 YFSETQ. With 4 bases clipped from V and 6 bases from J, the junction kept 8 bases outside the gene matches. This CDR3 is 14 amino acids long. The CDR3 protein is CASSAGQGIGEQYV. In nucleotides, the CDR3 is TGCGCCAGCAGCGCCGGACAGGGGATCGGCGAGCAGTACGTC.

The sample holds a few counts of this clonotype. The V call is TRBV19, the J call TRBJ2-5; TRBD1 or TRBD2 may be the D gene (5 bases each). CDR1 LNHDA and CDR2 SQIVND come from the germline V gene (reference sequence). Trimming stripped 11 bases from V and 1 base from J, with 35 bases between. The length of the CDR3 is 20 residues. The CDR3 region has the DNA TGTGCCGCTCACAGTATAAGATGTTCGGCAGGGACCTTAAGCCAAGAGACCCAGTACTTC. The encoded protein is CAAHSIRCSAGTLSQETQYF.